Each of the 16 T cell receptor beta chains below was sequenced from the same sample in a study of shared clonotypes between healthy human individuals. The repertoire was sequenced with immunoSEQ multiplex PCR; TCRdb's copy has only in-frame clones and lacks some. This sample has hundreds of thousands of clones; 90% to 95% occur once, and the top ten carry about 0.11%. Naive CD8 cells were CD45RO-negative, positively selected for CCR7, excluding terminally differentiated effector memory CD45RA+ cells. Sequenced sample: naive CD8+ T cells sorted from blood. The receptors stem from a woman aged 25 to 39 in good health.

CDR3 in amino acids: CASSYALATSYEQYF. DNA for the CDR3: TGTGCCAGCAGTTACGCTTTAGCTACTTCCTACGAGCAGTACTTC. This rearrangement joins TRBV6-6 to TRBJ2-7, with no clear D. The germline V gene encodes CDR1 MNHNY and CDR2 SVGAGI (reference sequence). This CDR3 region has 15 residues. Trimming removed 2 bases at V and 1 base at J, with 12 bases between.

This rearrangement joins TRBV4-1 to TRBJ2-5; either TRBD1 or TRBD2 may supply D (6 bases each). The CDR3 has 16 residues. Germline values: CDR1 MGHRA, CDR2 YSYEKL. V was shortened by 0 bases and J by 5 bases, with 16 bases between the two germline ends. The CDR3 spells CASSQEWGASRETQYF. The CDR3, as DNA: TGCGCCAGCAGCCAAGAATGGGGGGCGAGTCGGGAGACCCAGTACTTC.

This clone came up once. V gene TRBV2 combines with J gene TRBJ2-7; D perhaps matches TRBD2 (7 bases). Germline values: CDR1 SNHLY, CDR2 FYNNEI. V lost 1 base and J lost 5, with 15 bases in between. The CDR3 runs 15 residues. CDR3 sequence: CASSEEGGRRDEQYF. The CDR3 nucleotides are TGTGCCAGCAGTGAAGAGGGGGGGAGAAGAGACGAGCAGTACTTC. Complete variable domain (other parts from reference TRBV2 and TRBJ2-7): EPEVTQTPSHQVTQMGQEVILRCVPISNHLYFYWYRQILGQKVEFLVSFYNNEISEKSEIFDDQFSVERPDGSNFTLKIRSTKLEDSAMYFCASSEEGGRRDEQYFGPGTRLTVT.

The rearrangement links TRBV5-6 to TRBJ2-5; either TRBD1 or TRBD2 may supply D (5 bases each). Germline lookup yields CDR1 SGHDT and CDR2 YYEEEE. Between the trimmed V and J ends, which lost 0 bases and 4 bases, there was a span of 19 bases. CDR3 length equals 17 residues. The CDR3 sequence is CASSLALPPGSRETQYF. The CDR3 DNA follows: TGTGCCAGCAGCTTGGCTCTCCCTCCAGGGAGTAGAGAGACCCAGTACTTC.

The chain uses TRBV9 and TRBJ2-4, with D unclear. Germline CDR1 and CDR2: SGDLS and YYNGEE. Deletions cut 0 bases from V and 8 bases from J, with 12 bases between. The CDR3 contains 14 residues. The CDR3: CASSVALWKDIQYF. CDR3 bases: TGTGCCAGCAGCGTAGCTCTGTGGAAGGACATTCAGTACTTC.

The V and J genes are TRBV28 and TRBJ1-1; D perhaps matches TRBD1 (5 bases). Trimming left V 6 bases short and J 1 base short, with 12 bases between. The CDR3 runs to 14 residues. CDR1 and CDR2 (germline): MDHEN, SYDVKM. CDR3 sequence: CASSPLGENTEAFF. CDR3 in DNA: TGTGCCAGCAGCCCCCTGGGGGAGAACACTGAAGCTTTCTTT.

The chain recombines TRBV10-2 with TRBJ2-5; 12 bases agree with TRBD2. V lost 8 bases and J lost 1; bases outside the gene matches: 5. Germline loops: CDR1 WSHSY, CDR2 SAAADI. The CDR3 is 15 amino acids. CDR3 coding DNA: TGCGCCAGCGAGGGGACTAGCGGGTTCCAAGAGACCCAGTACTTC. Translating gives CASEGTSGFQETQYF.

The rearrangement uses TRBV6-5 and TRBJ2-1, with D unresolved. The CDR3 is 14 amino acids. The germline V gene encodes CDR1 MNHEY and CDR2 SVGAGI. With 2 bases removed from V and 3 bases from J, the gap between germline ends came to 8 bases. In DNA, the CDR3 is TGTGCCAGCAGTTACCATCATGGCTACAATGAGCAGTTCTTC. This encodes CASSYHHGYNEQFF.

This rearrangement joins TRBV28 to TRBJ1-2; D not resolved. In germline, CDR1 is MDHEN, CDR2 SYDVKM. This CDR3 has 14 amino acids. V was trimmed by 7 bases and J by 5 bases, leaving 17 bases between them. The CDR3 here is CASTPERQEYGYTF. Written as DNA, the CDR3 is TGTGCCAGCACCCCCGAAAGGCAGGAATATGGCTACACCTTC.

The chain employs TRBV2 and TRBJ2-7; the match to TRBD1 covers 7 bases. Trimming removed 7 bases from V and 1 base from J; junction bases left unmatched: 4. There are 13 residues in the CDR3. Germline CDR1 is SNHLY and CDR2 is FYNNEI. The DNA of the CDR3 is TGTGCCAGCAAGGCAGGGGGATCCTACGAGCAGTACTTC. It translates to CASKAGGSYEQYF. The whole variable domain, remainder taken from reference TRBV2 and TRBJ2-7, is EPEVTQTPSHQVTQMGQEVILRCVPISNHLYFYWYRQILGQKVEFLVSFYNNEISEKSEIFDDQFSVERPDGSNFTLKIRSTKLEDSAMYFCASKAGGSYEQYFGPGTRLTVT.

The V call is TRBV4-1, the J call TRBJ1-4; D possibly corresponds to TRBD1 (6 bases). This CDR3 spans 15 amino acids. The germline V and J ends were trimmed by 0 bases and 7 bases, with 12 bases remaining between them. Germline CDR1 and CDR2: MGHRA and YSYEKL. DNA of the CDR3: TGCGCCAGCAGCCAAGATCGGGGGGCCGGTGAAAAACTGTTTTTT. Protein: CASSQDRGAGEKLFF.

The chain links TRBV6-5 to TRBJ2-7; D may be TRBD2 (6 bases). The CDR3 is 14 residues long. V was trimmed by 2 bases and J by 3 bases, leaving 11 bases between them. In germline, CDR1 is MNHEY, CDR2 SVGAGI. CDR3 coding DNA: TGTGCCAGCAGTTACCAAGCCGGGGGCTACGAGCAGTACTTC. Amino acids: CASSYQAGGYEQYF.

The V and J genes are TRBV5-8 and TRBJ1-2; no definite D call. Trimming took off 1 base at V and 5 bases at J, with 15 bases between the two ends. The length of the CDR3 is 15 residues. Per the germline V gene, CDR1 is SGHTS and CDR2 is YDEGEE. The CDR3 DNA is TGTGCCAGCAGCTTGTTTGCCGGGATCGGGTATGGCTACACCTTC. It codes for CASSLFAGIGYGYTF.

V is TRBV25-1 and J is TRBJ2-1; D remains unclear. This CDR3 region has 14 residues. CDR1 is MGHDK and CDR2 is SYGVNS in the germline V gene. Trimming removed 2 bases from V and 0 bases from J, with 5 bases in between. This chain's CDR3 is CASSELGSYNEQFF. The CDR3 nucleotides are TGTGCCAGCAGTGAACTCGGCTCCTACAATGAGCAGTTCTTC. The variable domain in full, completed from reference TRBV25-1 and TRBJ2-1, reads EADIYQTPRYLVIGTGKKITLECSQTMGHDKMYWYQQDPGMELHLIHYSYGVNSTEKGDLSSESTVSRIRTEHFPLTLESARPSHTSQYLCASSELGSYNEQFFGPGTRLTVL.

The rearrangement links TRBV19 to TRBJ2-3; TRBD2 matches 12 bases. The CDR3 consists of 15 residues. Looked up from germline, CDR1 is LNHDA and CDR2 is SQIVND (reference sequence). V dropped 0 bases and J dropped 11; count of bases not matched to a gene: 6. Here the CDR3 DNA reads TGTGCCAGTAGTATAGATCTAGCGGGAGGGCCCGGGCAGTATTTT. Its translation: CASSIDLAGGPGQYF.

This chain connects TRBV9 to TRBJ2-7; 7 bases line up with TRBD1. Germline V gene sequence: CDR1 SGDLS, CDR2 YYNGEE. The length of the CDR3 is 15 residues. J was trimmed by 0 bases and V by 3 bases; bases with no gene match: 6. CDR3 nucleotides: TGTGCCAGCAGCGGAAAACAGGGGTTCTCCTACGAGCAGTACTTC. The encoded protein is CASSGKQGFSYEQYF.